This T cell receptor beta chain came from a study of beta chain features in type 1 diabetes. Study-wide results and caveats: All four CD4+ subsets of Type 1 diabetes patients contained TCRB CDR3s that were moderately but significantly shorter. Within patients, naive, central memory and Treg TCRB repertoires seemed more similar than within healthy donors. PCR might pick shorter templates more often, in the same way for patients and controls.

There are 15 residues in the CDR3. In germline, CDR1 is MNHNS, CDR2 SASEGT. The J segment lost 3 bases and the V segment lost 8 bases, leaving 4 bases of the junction unmatched. One heparinised draw of blood, averaging about 116 mL, came from each donor. Sequenced material consisted of expressed TCRB transcripts (all of the isolated RNA was reverse transcribed). Profiled with immunoSEQ multiplex PCR; TCRdb holds only in-frame clones, not every one. Of roughly 300,000 clones in the sample, approximately 14% were seen once. This clone was seen more than once but under ten times. Its antigen is undetermined.

The source of this sequence is a young man with type 1 diabetes. The J gene is TRBJ2-2, the V gene TRBV6-1; 12 bases align to TRBD1. Sequencing used naive CD4+ T cells from blood. CDR3 coding DNA: TGTGCCAGCGGGACAGGGGGCGCCTACACCGGGGAGCTGTTTTTT. It specifies CASGTGGAYTGELFF.